The 9 T cell receptor beta chains in this list originate from one sample, sequenced in a study of cytomegalovirus exposure and HLA in healthy donors. The primer mix had 60 Vbeta and 13 Jbeta primers. Data came from immunoSEQ multiplex PCR; TCRdb stores just in-frame clones and leaves some out. The sample carries about 120,000 clones, roughly 9% recorded once. Source material: PBMCs. These receptors were taken from a woman in her forties in good health and CMV-seropositive.

The DNA for the CDR3 is TGTGCCAGCTCGGGACAGGGGACCCAGCCCCAGCATTTT. This codes for CASSGQGTQPQHF. The chain couples TRBV18 to TRBJ1-5, with 10 bases matching TRBD1. This CDR3 comprises 13 residues. Germline CDR1 and CDR2: KGHSH and LQKENI. V was clipped by 6 bases and J by 7 bases; unmatched bases: 3. The full variable domain, with the rest looked up from reference TRBV18 and TRBJ1-5, is NAGVMQNPRHLVRRRGQEARLRCSPMKGHSHVYWYRQLPEEGLKFMVYLQKENIIDESGMPKERFSAEFPKEGPSILRIQQVVRGDSAAYFCASSGQGTQPQHFGDGTRLSIL.

This clone was detected a few times. V gene TRBV19 combines with J gene TRBJ2-7; 7 bases line up with TRBD1. Unmatched junction bases numbered 5, after V lost 2 bases and J lost 1 base. CDR1 is LNHDA, CDR2 SQIVND, per germline (reference sequence). There are 15 residues in the CDR3. The CDR3: CASSIRGQASYEQYF. Written as DNA, the CDR3 is TGTGCCAGTAGTATAAGGGGGCAGGCTTCCTACGAGCAGTACTTC.

This clone occurred a few times. The chain links TRBV25-1 to TRBJ2-4; TRBD1 aligns across 8 bases. J was trimmed by 4 bases and V by 2 bases; bases with no gene match: 4. Germline assignment: CDR1 MGHDK and CDR2 SYGVNS. The CDR3 has 15 amino acids. DNA for the CDR3: TGTGCCAGCAGTGAAGGGACAGGCGGTAAAAACATTCAGTACTTC. It is translated as CASSEGTGGKNIQYF.

This clone showed up just a few times. The chain couples TRBV10-1 to TRBJ1-2; no clear D gene. With 0 bases removed from V and 7 bases from J, the gap between germline ends came to 12 bases. The CDR3 runs to 14 residues. Germline loops: CDR1 WNHNN, CDR2 SYGVQD (reference sequence). The CDR3 nucleotides are TGCGCCAGCAGTGAGTCTTCGGGGAGTGGTGGCTACACCTTC. Residues: CASSESSGSGGYTF.

This clone was seen a handful of times. The chain carries TRBV6-6 and TRBJ1-5; 7 positions match TRBD1. The CDR3 is 13 amino acids. Trimming removed 5 bases from V and 7 bases from J; junction bases left unmatched: 5. CDR1 is MNHNY, CDR2 SVGAGI, per germline (reference sequence). CDR3 nucleotides: TGTGCCAGCAGTATCCAGGGGGAACAGCCCCAGCATTTT. It encodes CASSIQGEQPQHF.

This clone was seen a handful of times. The chain uses TRBV10-1 and TRBJ2-6; the D gene is possibly TRBD1 (5 bases). Trimming cost V 4 bases and J 2 bases, with 9 bases left between them. The germline V gene has CDR1 WNHNN and CDR2 SYGVQD (reference sequence). The CDR3 runs to 15 residues. CDR3 in amino acids: CASSGAGTGANVLTF. CDR3 DNA sequence: TGCGCCAGCAGTGGCGCAGGGACTGGGGCCAACGTCCTGACTTTC.

This clone turned up a few times. V gene TRBV6-5 combines with J gene TRBJ1-2, with D unresolved. In germline, CDR1 is MNHEY, CDR2 SVGAGI. Trimming left V 0 bases short and J 3 bases short, with 5 bases between. CDR3 length: 13 amino acids. The CDR3: CASSYSWHYGYTF. The CDR3 DNA reads TGTGCCAGCAGTTACTCGTGGCACTATGGCTACACCTTC.

This chain joins TRBV18 and TRBJ1-1; D not certain. The CDR3 length is 13 residues. CDR1 and CDR2 from the germline V gene are KGHSH and LQKENI. V was trimmed by 6 bases and J by 1 base, leaving 9 bases between them. CDR3 sequence (DNA): TGTGCCAGCTCTCCCAATTGGAACACTGAAGCTTTCTTT. Translated, it gives CASSPNWNTEAFF.

The chain is built from TRBV10-3 and TRBJ1-1; 8 positions agree with TRBD1. The germline V gene has CDR1 ENHRY and CDR2 SYGVKD. Trimming took 0 bases from V and 3 from J; bases not matched to a gene: 12. The CDR3 spans 18 residues. The CDR3 spells CAISESAGGEALDTEAFF. For the CDR3, the DNA is TGTGCCATCAGTGAGTCCGCAGGGGGCGAGGCACTGGACACTGAAGCTTTCTTT.